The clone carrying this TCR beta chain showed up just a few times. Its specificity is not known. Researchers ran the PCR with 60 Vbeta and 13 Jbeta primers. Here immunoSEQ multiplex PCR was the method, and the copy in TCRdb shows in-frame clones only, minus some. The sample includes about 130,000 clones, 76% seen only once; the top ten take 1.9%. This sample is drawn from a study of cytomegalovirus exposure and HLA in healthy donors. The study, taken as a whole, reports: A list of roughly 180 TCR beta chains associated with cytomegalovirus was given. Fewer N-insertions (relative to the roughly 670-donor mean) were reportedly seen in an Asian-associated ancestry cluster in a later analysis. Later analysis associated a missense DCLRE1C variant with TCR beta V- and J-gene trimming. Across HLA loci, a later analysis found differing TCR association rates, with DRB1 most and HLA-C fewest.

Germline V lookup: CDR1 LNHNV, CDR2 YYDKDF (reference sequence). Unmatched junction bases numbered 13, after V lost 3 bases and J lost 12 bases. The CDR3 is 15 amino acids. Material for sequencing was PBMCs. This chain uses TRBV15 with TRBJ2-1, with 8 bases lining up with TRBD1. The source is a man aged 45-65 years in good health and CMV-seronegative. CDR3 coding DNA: TGTGCCACCAGCAGGGACCCACGGACAGGGACGATGCAGTTCTTC. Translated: CATSRDPRTGTMQFF. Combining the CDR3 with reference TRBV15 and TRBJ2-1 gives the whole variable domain DAMVIQNPRYQVTQFGKPVTLSCSQTLNHNVMYWYQQKSSQAPKLLFHYYDKDFNNEADTPDNFQSRRPNTSFCFLDIRSPGLGDTAMYLCATSRDPRTGTMQFFGPGTRLTVL.